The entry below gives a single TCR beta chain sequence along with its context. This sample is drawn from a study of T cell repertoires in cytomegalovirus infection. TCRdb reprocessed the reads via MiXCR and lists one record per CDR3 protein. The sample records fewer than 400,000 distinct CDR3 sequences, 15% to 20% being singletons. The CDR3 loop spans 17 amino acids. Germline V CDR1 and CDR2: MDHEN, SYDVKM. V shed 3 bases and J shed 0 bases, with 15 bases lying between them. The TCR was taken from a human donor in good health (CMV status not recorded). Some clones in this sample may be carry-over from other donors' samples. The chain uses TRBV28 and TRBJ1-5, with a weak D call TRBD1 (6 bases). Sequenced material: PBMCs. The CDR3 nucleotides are TGTGCCAGCAGTTTTGGGCAGGGGTGGTATAGCAATCAGCCCCAGCATTTT. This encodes CASSFGQGWYSNQPQHF.